The 6 T cell receptor beta chains below come from one sample, sequenced in a study of shared clonotypes between healthy human individuals. The data were produced by immunoSEQ multiplex PCR, yet TCRdb's version contains in-frame clones alone and is incomplete. Among under 2,500,000 clones listed, 90% to 96% were seen once. Sample: naive CD4+ T cells sorted from blood. Specified subset: CD45RA+ positively selected. Receptors originate from a man aged 18 to 30 in good health.

This clone was detected once. CDR3 in DNA: TGTGCCATCGGACACGTCGGTTCACCCCTCCACTTT. Protein product: CAIGHVGSPLHF. This chain connects TRBV10-3 to TRBJ1-6; D may be TRBD1 (5 bases). V gave up 8 bases and J gave up 9 bases, with 11 bases separating them. Germline V gives CDR1 ENHRY, CDR2 SYGVKD. CDR3 length: 12 amino acids.

The chain is built from TRBV2 and TRBJ2-3; D is perhaps TRBD2 (5 bases). Germline V gene data show CDR1 as SNHLY and CDR2 as FYNNEI. CDR3 length equals 14 residues. Trimming removed 3 bases at V and 0 bases at J, with 7 bases between. In DNA, the CDR3 is TGTGCCAGCAGTGATCTAGCCAGCACAGATACGCAGTATTTT. The encoded protein is CASSDLASTDTQYF.

The rearrangement uses TRBV5-6 and TRBJ1-1, with a tentative D call TRBD1 (6 bases). Trimming removed 1 base at V and 3 bases at J, with 16 bases between. CDR1 and CDR2 (germline): SGHDT, YYEEEE. The CDR3 has 16 amino acids. CDR3 protein: CASSLRYRDGDTEAFF. CDR3 sequence (DNA): TGTGCCAGCAGCTTGCGTTACAGGGATGGTGACACTGAAGCTTTCTTT.

The CDR3 spells CASSFLTENYGYTF. The DNA for the CDR3 is TGTGCCAGTAGTTTCTTGACGGAAAACTATGGCTACACCTTC. This chain uses TRBV19 with TRBJ1-2; D unclear. This CDR3 is built from 14 residues. Trimming took 5 bases from V and 2 from J, leaving 12 bases between them. CDR1 and CDR2 from the germline V gene are LNHDA and SQIVND (reference sequence).

The sample holds one count of this clone. The rearrangement uses TRBV6-1 and TRBJ1-4, with 7 bases aligning to TRBD1. V shed 5 bases and J 5 bases; nucleotides not matched to a gene: 8. The CDR3 covers 15 residues. The germline CDR1 and CDR2 sequences are MNHNS and SASEGT. This CDR3 is CASSPRQGQNEKLFF. The CDR3 region has the DNA TGTGCCAGCAGTCCGCGACAGGGTCAAAATGAAAAACTGTTTTTT.

The gene calls are TRBV11-2 and TRBJ1-1; maybe TRBD1 (6 bases). This CDR3 contains 15 residues. The germline gives CDR1 SGHAT, CDR2 FQNNGV. V was trimmed by 4 bases and J by 3 bases, leaving 15 bases between them. CDR3 bases: TGTGCCAGCAGCTCCTTCAGGGGCCGAGACACTGAAGCTTTCTTT. Amino acid sequence: CASSSFRGRDTEAFF. Complete variable domain (other parts from reference TRBV11-2 and TRBJ1-1): EAGVAQSPRYKIIEKRQSVAFWCNPISGHATLYWYQQILGQGPKLLIQFQNNGVVDDSQLPKDRFSAERLKGVDSTLKIQPAKLEDSAVYLCASSSFRGRDTEAFFGQGTRLTVV.